This section outlines one T cell receptor beta chain sequence together with its context. Its antigen is still unknown. V trimming: 3 bases; J trimming: 0 bases; junction bases outside the gene matches: 11. Germline V gene sequence: CDR1 SGDLS, CDR2 YYNGEE. CDR3 length: 20 residues. The data were taken from a study of cytomegalovirus exposure and HLA in healthy donors. Study summary: The approximately 100 million unique TCR beta sequences, from around 200 million T cells, were found by an earlier analysis.

Primers: 60 Vbeta forward and 13 Jbeta reverse. Sequencing was performed with immunoSEQ multiplex PCR; in TCRdb, only in-frame clones are kept and a portion is missing. The sample records under 150,000 clones, roughly 79% being singletons. Findings and limits, study-wide: A link between a missense DCLRE1C variant and TCR beta V- and J-gene trimming emerged from a later analysis. A later analysis found that most CMV-associated TCR beta chains appeared HLA-restricted. In a later analysis, several top co-occurrence clusters appeared linked to parvovirus B19, influenza, CMV and Epstein-Barr virus.

The J gene is TRBJ2-6, the V gene TRBV9, with 11 bases that match TRBD2. The receptor's source is a woman in her thirties in good health and CMV-seronegative. The specimen sequenced was PBMCs. The chain's CDR3 is CASSAGRLAGTNSGANVLTF. The CDR3 DNA reads as TGTGCCAGCAGCGCCGGTAGACTAGCGGGGACCAACTCTGGGGCCAACGTCCTGACTTTC.